The source of this T cell receptor (beta chain) is a study of shared clonotypes between healthy human individuals. Study background: Three CD4 naive, three CD4 memory, two CD8 naive and one CD8 memory plate were used per donor.

Comments on this clone: The antigen remains unidentified.

All donors were Caucasian adults living in Nashville, Tennessee. The germline V gene has CDR1 SGHDT and CDR2 YYEEEE. The trim removed 3 bases at V and 8 bases at J, leaving 4 bases unmatched. The CDR3 is 12 residues long. Findings and caveats of the study: The study sampled only blood, and tissue repertoires likely differ. The represented genetic and exposure-history diversity was limited by the small number of donors.

The repertoire was sequenced with immunoSEQ multiplex PCR; TCRdb's copy has only in-frame clones and lacks some. The sample shows about 2.3 million clones, about nine tenths of them seen only once. The clonotype originates from a man aged 18 to 35 in good health. Some clones in this sample may be carry-over from other donors' samples. Input material: naive CD4+ T cells from PBMCs. As to subset: CD45RA+ positively selected. This chain joins TRBV5-6 and TRBJ1-2; 7 bases match TRBD1. The CDR3 reads CASSSTGEGYTF. As DNA, the CDR3 is TGTGCCAGCAGCTCTACAGGGGAAGGCTACACCTTC.